This passage covers 22 T cell receptor beta chains from one sample sequenced in a study of response to subunit inactivated influenza vaccine. TCRdb passed the RT-PCR reads through MiXCR, listing each CDR3 protein once. Among about 170,000 distinct CDR3 sequences listed, approximately 12% were seen once. This same sample was also part of a study on T cells expressing NK-cell markers. This second study says: 5'RACE template switching with UMIs produced the TCR beta cDNA.

Here the sequenced sample was CD8+ T cells sorted from PBMCs, taken about 11 days after vaccination. These receptors were collected from a man in his forties or fifties who received an inactivated influenza vaccine.

This chain joins TRBV7-9 and TRBJ2-3; TRBD2 is a possible D gene (6 bases). V lost 5 bases and J lost 3, with 18 bases in between. In germline, CDR1 is SEHNR, CDR2 FQNEAQ (reference sequence). CDR3 length: 16 residues. The CDR3 loop reads CASSPWRAEATDTQYF. The DNA of the CDR3 is TGTGCCAGCAGCCCCTGGAGGGCGGAGGCGACAGATACGCAGTATTTT.

This clonotype appeared a few times. This sequence joins TRBV10-1 and TRBJ2-1; 13 bases map to TRBD2. The J segment lost 8 bases and the V segment lost 6 bases, leaving 7 bases of the junction unmatched. This CDR3 is 15 amino acids long. Germline lookup yields CDR1 WNHNN and CDR2 SYGVQD (reference sequence). Here the CDR3 DNA reads TGCGCCAGCAGCGATACTAGCGGGGGGGGCGATGAGCAGTTCTTC. Its translation: CASSDTSGGGDEQFF.

This clonotype was recorded at least ten times. The chain employs TRBV29-1 and TRBJ2-7, with D tentatively TRBD1 or TRBD2 (5 bases each). V was trimmed by 4 bases and J by 3 bases, leaving 10 bases between them. Germline V gene sequence: CDR1 SQVTM, CDR2 ANQGSEA. The CDR3 totals 12 residues. The DNA for the CDR3 is TGCAGCGTTGGAGGGGCCGGCTACGAGCAGTACTTC. Its translation: CSVGGAGYEQYF.

This clonotype was seen a handful of times. The chain links TRBV6-2 or TRBV6-3 to TRBJ1-6; TRBD1 might be the D (5 bases). Germline assignment: CDR1 MNHEY and CDR2 SVGEGT. The CDR3 sequence is 11 residues long. Trimming cost V 2 bases and J 12 bases, with 5 bases left between them. The CDR3 DNA sequence: TGTGCCAGCAGTTACGGGGGACCCCTCCACTTT. Residues: CASSYGGPLHF.

There are a few counts of this clonotype. The chain employs TRBV5-5 and TRBJ2-2; D uncertain. The V end lost 0 bases, the J end lost 4 bases, and 10 bases lay between the germline ends. The CDR3 runs to 15 residues. Germline CDR1 and CDR2: SGHKS and YYEKEE (reference sequence). The CDR3 DNA sequence: TGTGCCAGCAGCTTGGGTCCGGACGGCACCGGGGAGCTGTTTTTT. Translating it yields CASSLGPDGTGELFF.

CDR3 sequence: CSVDYASGGEETQYF. The DNA of the CDR3 is TGCAGCGTTGACTATGCTAGCGGGGGGGAAGAGACCCAGTACTTC. The chain employs TRBV29-1 and TRBJ2-5, with 12 bases identical to TRBD2. V gave up 3 bases and J gave up 3 bases; unmatched junction bases: 5. The germline V gene encodes CDR1 SQVTM and CDR2 ANQGSEA. The CDR3 has 15 amino acids.

In this sample, this clonotype turned up a few times. This chain joins TRBV27 and TRBJ2-1; TRBD2 matches at 9 bases. With V trimmed by 5 bases and J by 0 bases, 2 bases remained unmatched. CDR1 and CDR2 from the germline V gene are MNHEY and SMNVEV (reference sequence). The CDR3 has 15 amino acids. In nucleotides, the CDR3 is TGTGCCAGCAGTGGTAGCGGGAGCTCCTACAATGAGCAGTTCTTC. Encoded protein: CASSGSGSSYNEQFF.

V and J are TRBV4-3 and TRBJ2-7, with a possible D match to TRBD1 (5 bases). The CDR3 loop spans 15 amino acids. Germline V lookup: CDR1 LGHNA, CDR2 YSLEER. Trimming left V 0 bases short and J 0 bases short, with 9 bases between. The CDR3 sequence is CASSQDSGRSYEQYF. The CDR3, as DNA: TGCGCCAGCAGCCAAGATTCAGGGCGCTCCTACGAGCAGTACTTC.

This clonotype was found many times. This chain joins TRBV6-1 and TRBJ2-5; D possibly matches TRBD1 or TRBD2 (5 bases each). The length of the CDR3 is 14 residues. Trimming stripped 6 bases from V and 2 bases from J, with 13 bases between. Germline CDR1 reads MNHNS; CDR2 reads SASEGT. The CDR3 sequence: CASSSLGGQETQYF. The CDR3 nucleotides read TGTGCCAGCAGCTCCCTTGGGGGACAAGAGACCCAGTACTTC.

As DNA, the CDR3 is TGTGCCTGGAGTGCGGAGATCACCGGGGAGCTGTTTTTT. Translating it yields CAWSAEITGELFF. The V gene is TRBV30, the J gene TRBJ2-2; D remains ambiguous. In germline, CDR1 is GTSNPN, CDR2 SVGIG (reference sequence). The V gene lost 1 base and the J gene lost 4 bases, with 7 bases spanning the gap. There are 13 residues in the CDR3. The entire variable domain, with the rest obtained from reference TRBV30 and TRBJ2-2, is as follows: SQTIHQWPATLVQPVGSPLSLECTVEGTSNPNLYWYRQAAGRGLQLLFYSVGIGQISSEVPQNLSASRPQDRQFILSSKKLLLSDSGFYLCAWSAEITGELFFGEGSRLTVL.

The V gene is TRBV2, the J gene TRBJ1-6, with a weak D call TRBD1 (5 bases). The CDR3 totals 14 residues. From germline, CDR1 is SNHLY and CDR2 FYNNEI. Trimming took off 6 bases at V and 10 bases at J, with 16 bases between the two ends. In nucleotides, the CDR3 is TGTGCCAGCAGAGCAGGGTATCAGGAATCACCCCTCCACTTT. Amino acids: CASRAGYQESPLHF.

The table lists this clonotype with many counts. CDR3 nucleotide sequence: TGTGCCAGCAGCCCACGCGAGGGGTATGGCTACACCTTC. The encoded protein is CASSPREGYGYTF. This sequence joins TRBV11-2 and TRBJ1-2; tentatively, D is TRBD1 (5 bases). Per the germline V gene, CDR1 is SGHAT and CDR2 is FQNNGV. V lost 5 bases and J lost 5, with 12 bases in between. The CDR3 runs to 13 residues.

This clonotype appeared many times. The V gene is TRBV29-1, the J gene TRBJ2-2, with D possibly matching TRBD2 (5 bases). From germline, CDR1 is SQVTM and CDR2 ANQGSEA. CDR3 length equals 13 residues. Trimming shortened V by 5 bases and J by 7 bases, and 14 bases separated the two germline ends. CDR3 in DNA: TGCAGCGTTCTATCGGGAACCAACGGGGAGCTGTTTTTT. It specifies CSVLSGTNGELFF.

This sequence joins TRBV28 and TRBJ2-7; 12 nucleotides agree with TRBD2. The CDR3 sequence is 16 residues long. Germline V lookup: CDR1 MDHEN, CDR2 SYDVKM. V dropped 6 bases and J dropped 0; count of bases not matched to a gene: 6. The chain's CDR3 is CASSPLLAGGSYEQYF. The CDR3 DNA reads as TGTGCCAGCAGCCCCTTACTAGCGGGGGGCTCCTACGAGCAGTACTTC.

This clonotype has a handful of counts. This chain links TRBV4-2 with TRBJ2-2; 9 nucleotides align to TRBD2. The germline gives CDR1 LGHNA, CDR2 YNFKEQ. The CDR3 consists of 16 residues. V lost 0 bases to trimming and J lost 6 bases; unmatched junction nucleotides: 5. CDR3 residues: CASSQDHRGRAGELFF. CDR3 bases: TGTGCCAGCAGCCAAGATCACCGCGGGAGGGCCGGGGAGCTGTTTTTT.

This clonotype was found many times. One end of the junction fails to match germline, which may point to a read error. The CDR3 DNA reads as TGCAGCGTTGTCTTCTTAGGGAGGGCCTATAATGAGCAGTTCTTC. This sequence encodes CSVVFLGRAYNEQFF. The rearrangement links TRBV29-1 to TRBJ2-1; the match to TRBD2 covers 7 bases. Looked up from germline, CDR1 is SQVTM and CDR2 is ANQGSEA. The CDR3 totals 15 residues.

Only a few counts were recorded for this clonotype. J is TRBJ2-1 and V is TRBV27; TRBD2 agrees at 11 bases. Trimming removed 8 bases from V and 5 bases from J; junction bases left unmatched: 8. Looked up from germline, CDR1 is MNHEY and CDR2 is SMNVEV (reference sequence). CDR3 length equals 15 residues. In DNA, the CDR3 is TGTGCCAGCTGTCCCGGGACTAGCGGTAACAATGAGCAGTTCTTC. It is translated as CASCPGTSGNNEQFF.

This chain joins TRBV6-2 or TRBV6-3 and TRBJ1-5, with no clear D. Germline assignment: CDR1 MNHEY and CDR2 SVGEGT. The CDR3 contains 15 residues. V was trimmed by 2 bases and J by 0 bases, leaving 8 bases between them. DNA of the CDR3: TGTGCCAGCAGTTACGAACGGCATAGCAATCAGCCCCAGCATTTT. It specifies CASSYERHSNQPQHF.

The rearrangement joins TRBV18 to TRBJ2-2, with D possibly being TRBD1 (6 bases). Germline CDR1 and CDR2: KGHSH and LQKENI. The germline V and J ends were trimmed by 3 bases and 3 bases, with 11 bases remaining between them. The CDR3 has 15 amino acids. The CDR3 region is CASSPTGWDTGELFF. CDR3 DNA: TGTGCCAGCTCACCCACAGGGTGGGACACCGGGGAGCTGTTTTTT.

This chain joins TRBV9 and TRBJ2-7, with 7 bases identical to TRBD1. CDR3 size: 15 residues. Germline V CDR1 and CDR2: SGDLS, YYNGEE. After removal of 0 bases from V and 1 base from J, the junction contained 4 bases not matched to a gene. CDR3 sequence: CASSVGQGNSYEQYF. The CDR3, as DNA: TGTGCCAGCAGCGTAGGACAGGGCAATTCCTACGAGCAGTACTTC.

This clonotype was counted many times. V gene TRBV5-6 combines with J gene TRBJ2-5; 7 bases match TRBD2. The CDR3 totals 15 residues. V trimming: 1 base; J trimming: 5 bases; junction bases outside the gene matches: 8. Germline lookup yields CDR1 SGHDT and CDR2 YYEEEE. The DNA of the CDR3 is TGTGCCAGCAGCTTGTACGGCGGGAGAGTGGAGACCCAGTACTTC. Amino acids: CASSLYGGRVETQYF. Supplemented by reference TRBV5-6 and TRBJ2-5, the full variable domain reads DAGVTQSPTHLIKTRGQQVTLRCSPKSGHDTVSWYQQALGQGPQFIFQYYEEEERQRGNFPDRFSGHQFPNYSSELNVNALLLGDSALYLCASSLYGGRVETQYFGPGTRLLVL.

V usage is TRBV19 and J usage is TRBJ1-1; D is possibly TRBD1 (5 bases). In germline, CDR1 is LNHDA, CDR2 SQIVND (reference sequence). The CDR3 is 12 amino acids. V was shortened by 7 bases and J by 4 bases, with 10 bases between the two germline ends. CDR3 bases: TGTGCCAGTAAGCAGGGCGGCACTGAAGCTTTCTTT. Translation: CASKQGGTEAFF.